These 8 T cell receptor beta chains were all obtained from the same sample, sequenced in a study of cytomegalovirus exposure and HLA in healthy donors. This PCR relied on a set of 60 Vbeta primers and 13 Jbeta primers. Profiled with immunoSEQ multiplex PCR; TCRdb holds only in-frame clones, not every one. The table has some 190,000 clones, 80% to 85% seen once. The sequenced sample consisted of PBMCs. The receptors were gathered from a woman aged 40 to 55 in good health and CMV-seronegative.

This clone showed up just a few times. The rearrangement joins TRBV4-3 to TRBJ1-2; 8 nucleotides line up with TRBD1. The CDR3 extends over 17 amino acids. Trimming cost V 3 bases and J 1 base; bases outside gene matches: 10. The germline gives CDR1 LGHNA, CDR2 YSLEER. CDR3 DNA sequence: TGCGCCAGCAGCCAGGAAGGGACAGGCGGGATTAACTATGGCTACACCTTC. This translates into CASSQEGTGGINYGYTF.

The chain links TRBV11-1 to TRBJ1-1; D possibly corresponds to TRBD1 (5 bases). The CDR3 has 15 residues. Germline V gene sequence: CDR1 SGHAT, CDR2 FQDESV (reference sequence). V dropped 6 bases and J dropped 6 bases, with 20 bases sitting between them. CDR3 protein: CASSKQGGVGAEAFF. In nucleotides, the CDR3 is TGTGCCAGCAGTAAGCAGGGTGGCGTTGGCGCTGAAGCTTTCTTT.

The chain employs TRBV19 and TRBJ2-2; D is possibly TRBD2 (6 bases). CDR3 size: 14 residues. V lost 3 bases and J 5 bases, leaving 10 bases between the germline ends. Germline V CDR1 and CDR2: LNHDA, SQIVND (reference sequence). CDR3: CASSIGLATGELFF. The CDR3 bases are TGTGCCAGTAGTATTGGGCTAGCGACCGGGGAGCTGTTTTTT. Full variable domain (rest looked up from reference TRBV19 and TRBJ2-2): DGGITQSPKYLFRKEGQNVTLSCEQNLNHDAMYWYRQDPGQGLRLIYYSQIVNDFQKGDIAEGYSVSREKKESFPLTVTSAQKNPTAFYLCASSIGLATGELFFGEGSRLTVL.

The chain carries TRBV6-5 and TRBJ1-2; unclear D gene. Trimming removed 1 base at V and 4 bases at J, with 13 bases between. The CDR3 totals 15 residues. Germline V gene data show CDR1 as MNHEY and CDR2 as SVGAGI. In DNA, the CDR3 is TGTGCCAGCAGTTACTACGGCGGAGGCCGCTATGGCTACACCTTC. It specifies CASSYYGGGRYGYTF.

The V call is TRBV6-1, the J call TRBJ1-2, with a weak D call TRBD1 (6 bases). Germline V gives CDR1 MNHNS, CDR2 SASEGT. CDR3 size: 11 residues. Trimming removed 6 bases from V and 8 bases from J, with 10 bases in between. CDR3 amino acids: CASRGARGYTF. The CDR3 nucleotides are TGTGCCAGCAGGGGGGCGAGAGGCTACACCTTC.

This clone turned up a few times. The chain combines TRBV2 with TRBJ1-1; a weak D match, TRBD1 (5 bases). The CDR3 is made up of 12 amino acids. Between the trimmed V and J ends, which lost 3 bases and 11 bases, there was a span of 13 bases. The germline V gene encodes CDR1 SNHLY and CDR2 FYNNEI. The DNA of the CDR3 is TGTGCCAGCAGTGAGGGGCTCCGGGCGGCTTTCTTT. Amino acid sequence: CASSEGLRAAFF.

V and J are TRBV29-1 and TRBJ1-1, with 8 positions matching TRBD1. The V gene end was trimmed by 6 bases and the J gene end by 4 bases; junction bases not matched to a gene: 4. This CDR3 is 12 amino acids long. CDR1 and CDR2 from the germline V gene are SQVTM and ANQGSEA. The CDR3 sequence: CSVGQGGTEAFF. As DNA, the CDR3 is TGCAGCGTCGGACAGGGCGGCACTGAAGCTTTCTTT.

This clone occurred once. The chain employs TRBV5-1 and TRBJ2-2; tentative D call: TRBD1 (6 bases). The V gene's germline CDR1 is SGHRS and CDR2 YFSETQ. CDR3 length: 16 amino acids. V was clipped by 2 bases and J by 0 bases, with 11 bases between them. The chain's CDR3 is CASSFTGHANTGELFF. The CDR3 DNA is TGCGCCAGCAGCTTTACAGGGCACGCGAACACCGGGGAGCTGTTTTTT. The whole variable domain, remainder taken from reference TRBV5-1 and TRBJ2-2, is KAGVTQTPRYLIKTRGQQVTLSCSPISGHRSVSWYQQTPGQGLQFLFEYFSETQRNKGNFPGRFSGRQFSNSRSEMNVSTLELGDSALYLCASSFTGHANTGELFFGEGSRLTVL.